This T cell receptor beta chain was profiled in a study of blood T cell repertoires in COVID-19. Study-wide background: The United States, Italy and Spain supplied acute and convalescent COVID-19 samples. PBMCs, B-cell-depleted T cells, or T cells were the source of the cDNA or gDNA that made up the material.

This CDR3 has 16 residues. With V trimmed by 0 bases and J by 4 bases, 9 bases remained unmatched. Germline-derived CDR1 and CDR2 are SGHKS and YYEKEE (reference sequence). Per the study methods: Amplification with reference gene primers provided the estimates of nucleated cell counts. Clones were read by immunoSEQ multiplex PCR, and TCRdb kept only the in-frame ones, dropping some. Clone size and V and J calls were adopted from that table, with D and trimming inferred from the DNA. The sample records about 60,000 clones, around four fifths being singletons. This TCR was recovered from a human donor in a cohort sampled during active COVID-19. The rearrangement links TRBV5-5 to TRBJ2-7; TRBD1 aligns across 8 bases. The sample comprised peripheral blood. The chain's CDR3 is CASSLVAFQGAYEQYF. CDR3 sequence (DNA): TGTGCCAGCAGCTTGGTGGCCTTTCAGGGGGCATACGAGCAGTACTTC.